The next 14 T cell receptor beta chains were all read from a single sample in a study of blood T cell repertoires in COVID-19. The table came from immunoSEQ multiplex PCR; TCRdb's copy has only in-frame clones and leaves some out. The sample consists of about 320,000 clones, roughly 88% of them appearing once. Sequencing was done on a sample of peripheral blood. The origin of the receptors is a woman aged 45-60 years with acute or convalescent COVID-19.

This clone came up a few times. The chain joins TRBV18 to TRBJ2-1; D ambiguous. Trimming stripped 3 bases from V and 5 bases from J, with 11 bases between. Germline lookup yields CDR1 KGHSH and CDR2 LQKENI. The CDR3 runs 14 residues. CDR3: CASSPPLRDNEQFF. The CDR3 nucleotides are TGTGCCAGCTCACCCCCGCTCCGGGACAATGAGCAGTTCTTC.

The J gene is TRBJ2-2, the V gene TRBV5-1, with TRBD1 matching over 7 bases. The germline V gene has CDR1 SGHRS and CDR2 YFSETQ. V shed 4 bases and J 0 bases; nucleotides not matched to a gene: 6. This CDR3 has 16 amino acids. In DNA, the CDR3 is TGCGCCAGCAGCCGGGGACAGAGCTCGAACACCGGGGAGCTGTTTTTT. Encoded protein: CASSRGQSSNTGELFF.

The chain has TRBV6-2 or TRBV6-3 and TRBJ1-2; TRBD1 matches at 7 bases. CDR1 is MNHEY and CDR2 is SVGEGT in the germline V gene. With 6 bases clipped from V and 7 bases from J, the junction kept 14 bases outside the gene matches. The CDR3 extends over 15 amino acids. CDR3 protein: CASSQAQQGVAGYTF. Here the CDR3 DNA reads TGTGCCAGCAGCCAGGCCCAGCAGGGGGTAGCTGGCTACACCTTC.

The chain carries TRBV18 and TRBJ1-6; D remains unclear. CDR1 is KGHSH and CDR2 is LQKENI in the germline V gene. Trimming took off 3 bases at V and 5 bases at J, with 8 bases between the two ends. The CDR3 loop spans 14 amino acids. In DNA, the CDR3 is TGTGCCAGCTCACCGCATCGAGATAATTCACCCCTCCACTTT. Translating it yields CASSPHRDNSPLHF.

This clone was observed a few times. The chain employs TRBV7-6 and TRBJ2-7; 9 bases line up with TRBD2. Looked up from germline, CDR1 is SGHVS and CDR2 is FNYEAQ. The V segment lost 5 bases and the J segment 1 base; nucleotides outside the gene matches: 6. This CDR3 is 15 amino acids long. The CDR3 sequence: CASSADAGGSYEQYF. The CDR3 DNA follows: TGTGCCAGCAGCGCAGACGCGGGAGGGTCCTACGAGCAGTACTTC.

There are a few counts of this clone. The rearrangement joins TRBV19 to TRBJ1-4, with D possibly matching TRBD1 (5 bases). The CDR3 is 14 residues long. Per germline, CDR1 LNHDA and CDR2 SQIVND (reference sequence). With 4 bases removed from V and 7 bases from J, the gap between germline ends came to 13 bases. In nucleotides, the CDR3 is TGTGCCAGTAGTAGGGGCAGGGTTGGTGAAAAACTGTTTTTT. This encodes CASSRGRVGEKLFF.

The gene calls are TRBV29-1 and TRBJ2-7, with 10 nucleotides matching TRBD2. The CDR3 is made up of 14 amino acids. The ends lost 5 bases at V and 4 bases at J; junction bases unmatched: 8. Germline loops: CDR1 SQVTM, CDR2 ANQGSEA. CDR3 region: CSVFQGSGGYEQYF. The CDR3 nucleotides are TGCAGCGTTTTCCAGGGTAGCGGGGGGTACGAGCAGTACTTC.

The rearrangement joins TRBV28 to TRBJ2-5, with a possible D match to TRBD2 (5 bases). The CDR3 covers 14 residues. The V gene's germline CDR1 is MDHEN and CDR2 SYDVKM. V lost 3 bases and J lost 0, with 8 bases in between. The DNA of the CDR3 is TGTGCCAGCAGTTTCGCCGGGGACCAAGAGACCCAGTACTTC. Residues: CASSFAGDQETQYF.

The CDR3 DNA follows: TGTGCCAGTAGTCCCTCGACAGGGGGGTTGAGCGAGCAGTACTTC. Its protein is CASSPSTGGLSEQYF. The chain combines TRBV19 with TRBJ2-7, with 9 bases that match TRBD1. V dropped 5 bases and J dropped 6; count of bases not matched to a gene: 11. The germline V gene encodes CDR1 LNHDA and CDR2 SQIVND (reference sequence). The CDR3 spans 15 residues.

To note about this clone: Mismatch with germline at one junction end may stem from a read error. V usage is TRBV7-7 and J usage is TRBJ2-6; weak D call: TRBD1 (5 bases). Germline lookup yields CDR1 SSHAT and CDR2 FNYEAQ (reference sequence). The CDR3 sequence is 17 residues long. The CDR3 bases are TGTGCTAGCAGCTTAGAGCTCCCAGGGTATGGGGCCAACGTCCTGACTTTC. It specifies CASSLELPGYGANVLTF.

This chain uses TRBV19 with TRBJ1-2, with D possibly TRBD1 on 5 matching bases. CDR3 size: 14 residues. V dropped 1 base and J dropped 8 bases, with 14 bases sitting between them. The germline gives CDR1 LNHDA, CDR2 SQIVND (reference sequence). CDR3 sequence (DNA): TGTGCCAGTAGTATAGTAGGGGCAGCAACGGGCTACACCTTC. Translating gives CASSIVGAATGYTF.

This chain links TRBV28 with TRBJ2-7; TRBD1 agrees at 10 bases. This CDR3 comprises 15 residues. After removal of 5 bases from V and 3 bases from J, the junction contained 7 bases not matched to a gene. Germline V gives CDR1 MDHEN, CDR2 SYDVKM. In nucleotides, the CDR3 is TGTGCCAGCAGTCCCTCTCGGACAGGGGGCTACGAGCAGTACTTC. As protein: CASSPSRTGGYEQYF.

This clone was counted a few times. The V gene is TRBV15, the J gene TRBJ2-2, with 7 positions matching TRBD1. V lost 1 base to trimming and J lost 7 bases; unmatched junction nucleotides: 9. Germline-derived CDR1 and CDR2 are LNHNV and YYDKDF (reference sequence). This CDR3 is built from 16 residues. CDR3 protein: CATSRGSDGDSGELFF. In DNA form, the CDR3 reads TGTGCCACCAGCAGAGGCTCGGACGGGGACAGCGGGGAGCTGTTTTTT.

This chain connects TRBV29-1 to TRBJ2-1, with TRBD1 matching over 9 bases. The CDR3 is 14 amino acids. V dropped 6 bases and J dropped 8; count of bases not matched to a gene: 11. Germline V lookup: CDR1 SQVTM, CDR2 ANQGSEA. CDR3 in amino acids: CSVADRGNMDEQFF. The CDR3 DNA is TGCAGCGTCGCCGACAGGGGGAATATGGATGAGCAGTTCTTC.